The sample holds a few counts of the clone carrying this T cell receptor beta chain. The CDR3 is 14 residues long. Germline CDR1 reads LGHNA; CDR2 reads YNFKEQ. Trimming cost V 1 base and J 4 bases, with 8 bases left between them. The sample comes from a study of blood T cell repertoires in COVID-19. Profiling relied on immunoSEQ multiplex PCR, and the TCRdb table lists in-frame clones only, not all of them. The sample includes almost 500,000 clones, roughly nine tenths of them seen just once. Sequencing was performed on PBMCs or T cells enriched from blood (not recorded which). The chain joins TRBV4-2 to TRBJ1-3, with D maybe TRBD1 (6 bases). This clonotype was sampled from a woman aged 55-69 years who had recovered from COVID-19. The CDR3 nucleotides read TGTGCCAGCAGCCAAGGGGGGCTAGGAAACACCATATATTTT. Translating gives CASSQGGLGNTIYF.